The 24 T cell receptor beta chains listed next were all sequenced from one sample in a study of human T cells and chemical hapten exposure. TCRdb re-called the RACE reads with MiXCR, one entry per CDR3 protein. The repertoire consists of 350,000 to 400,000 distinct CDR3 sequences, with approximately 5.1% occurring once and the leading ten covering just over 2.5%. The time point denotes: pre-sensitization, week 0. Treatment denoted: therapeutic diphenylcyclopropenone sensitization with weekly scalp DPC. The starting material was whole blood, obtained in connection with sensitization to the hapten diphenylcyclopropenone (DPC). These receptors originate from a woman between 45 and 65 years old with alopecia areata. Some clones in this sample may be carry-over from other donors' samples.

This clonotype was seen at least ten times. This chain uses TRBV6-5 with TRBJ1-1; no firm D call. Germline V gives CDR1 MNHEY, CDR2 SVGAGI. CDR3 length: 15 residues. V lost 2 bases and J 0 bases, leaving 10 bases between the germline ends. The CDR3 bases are TGTGCCAGCAGTTACCGCAAGAGCTTGAACACTGAAGCTTTCTTT. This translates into CASSYRKSLNTEAFF.

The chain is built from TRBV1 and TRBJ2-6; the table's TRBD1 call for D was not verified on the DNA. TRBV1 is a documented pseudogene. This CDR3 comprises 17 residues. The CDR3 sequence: CTSSQDQGGPGANVLTF. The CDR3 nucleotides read TGCACCAGCAGCCAAGATCAGGGGGGGCCTGGGGCCAACGTCCTGACTTTC.

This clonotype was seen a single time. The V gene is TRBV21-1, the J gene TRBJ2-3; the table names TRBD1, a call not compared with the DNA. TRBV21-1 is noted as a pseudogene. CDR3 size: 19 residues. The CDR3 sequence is CASSKRPIRQGLAGDTQYF. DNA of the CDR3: TGTGCCAGCAGCAAACGTCCCATTCGACAGGGGTTAGCAGGAGATACGCAGTATTTT.

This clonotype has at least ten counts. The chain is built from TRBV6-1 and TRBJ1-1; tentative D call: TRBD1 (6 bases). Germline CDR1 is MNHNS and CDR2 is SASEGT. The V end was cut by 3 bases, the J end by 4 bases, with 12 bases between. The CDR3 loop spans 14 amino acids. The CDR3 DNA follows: TGTGCCAGCAGTGATTACAGGGACGGCACTGAAGCTTTCTTT. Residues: CASSDYRDGTEAFF.

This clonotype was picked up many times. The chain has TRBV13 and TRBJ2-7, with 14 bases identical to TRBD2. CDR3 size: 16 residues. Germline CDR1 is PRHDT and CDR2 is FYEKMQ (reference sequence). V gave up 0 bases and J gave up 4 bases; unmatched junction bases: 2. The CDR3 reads CASSLGGLAGEYEQYF. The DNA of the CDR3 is TGTGCCAGCAGCTTAGGGGGACTAGCGGGAGAGTACGAGCAGTACTTC.

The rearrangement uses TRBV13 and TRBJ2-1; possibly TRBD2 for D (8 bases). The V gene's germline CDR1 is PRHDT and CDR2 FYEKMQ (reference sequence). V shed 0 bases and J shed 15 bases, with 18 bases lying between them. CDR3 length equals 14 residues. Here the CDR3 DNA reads TGTGCCAGCAGCTTAGGCTCGACAGGGACTAGGACGTTCTTC. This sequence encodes CASSLGSTGTRTFF. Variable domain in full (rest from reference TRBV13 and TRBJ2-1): AAGVIQSPRHLIKEKRETATLKCYPIPRHDTVYWYQQGPGQDPQFLISFYEKMQSDKGSIPDRFSAQQFSDYHSELNMSSLELGDSALYFCASSLGSTGTRTFFGPGTRLTVL.

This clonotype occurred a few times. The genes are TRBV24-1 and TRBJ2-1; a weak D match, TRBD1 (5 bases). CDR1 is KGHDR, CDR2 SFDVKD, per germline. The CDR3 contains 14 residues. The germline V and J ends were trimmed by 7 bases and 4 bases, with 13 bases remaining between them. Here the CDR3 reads CATRGEHPYNEQFF. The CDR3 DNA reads TGTGCCACCAGAGGGGAACACCCTTACAATGAGCAGTTCTTC.

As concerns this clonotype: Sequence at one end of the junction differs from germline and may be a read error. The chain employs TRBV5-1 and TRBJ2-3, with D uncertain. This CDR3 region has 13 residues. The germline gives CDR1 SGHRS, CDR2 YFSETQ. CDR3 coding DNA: TGCGCCAGCAGAGGAAGCAGCACAGATACGCAGTGTTTT. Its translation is CASRGSSTDTQCF. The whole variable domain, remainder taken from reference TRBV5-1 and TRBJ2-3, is KAGVTQTPRYLIKTRGQQVTLSCSPISGHRSVSWYQQTPGQGLQFLFEYFSETQRNKGNFPGRFSGRQFSNSRSEMNVSTLELGDSALYLCASRGSSTDTQCFGPGTRLTVL.

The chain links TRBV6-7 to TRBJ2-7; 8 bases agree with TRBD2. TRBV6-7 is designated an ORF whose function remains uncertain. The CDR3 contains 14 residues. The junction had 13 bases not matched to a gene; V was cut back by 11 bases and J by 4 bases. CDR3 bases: TGTGCCCGGGAGGGGCCCATTTCGGGATACGAGCAGTACTTC. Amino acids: CAREGPISGYEQYF.

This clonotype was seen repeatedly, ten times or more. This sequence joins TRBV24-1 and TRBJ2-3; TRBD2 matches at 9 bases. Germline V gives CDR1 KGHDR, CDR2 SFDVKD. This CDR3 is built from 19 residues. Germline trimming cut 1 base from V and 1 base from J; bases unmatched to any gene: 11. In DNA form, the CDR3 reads TGTGCCACCAGTGATTTCTCCCATAAGACTAGCGGCCGCACAGATACGCAGTATTTT. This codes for CATSDFSHKTSGRTDTQYF.

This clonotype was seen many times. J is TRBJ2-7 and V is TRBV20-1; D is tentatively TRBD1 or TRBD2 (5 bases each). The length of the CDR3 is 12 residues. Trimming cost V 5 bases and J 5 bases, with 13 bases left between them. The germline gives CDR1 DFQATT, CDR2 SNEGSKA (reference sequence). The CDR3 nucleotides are TGCAGTGCTCGGGACCCGATCGACGAGCAGTACTTC. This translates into CSARDPIDEQYF.

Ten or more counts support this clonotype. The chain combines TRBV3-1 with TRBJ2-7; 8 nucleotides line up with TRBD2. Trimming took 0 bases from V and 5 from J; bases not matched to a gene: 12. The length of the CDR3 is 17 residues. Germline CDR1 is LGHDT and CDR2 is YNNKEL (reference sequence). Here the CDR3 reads CASSQDVAGRAVDEQYF. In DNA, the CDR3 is TGTGCCAGCAGCCAAGATGTCGCCGGGAGGGCAGTGGACGAGCAGTACTTC.

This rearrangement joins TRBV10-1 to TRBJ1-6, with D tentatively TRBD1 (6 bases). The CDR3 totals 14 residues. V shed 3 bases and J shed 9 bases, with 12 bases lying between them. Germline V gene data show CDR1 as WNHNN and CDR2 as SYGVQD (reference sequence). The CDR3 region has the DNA TGCGCCAGCAGTGATTTTCAGGGGACTTCACCCCTCCACTTT. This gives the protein CASSDFQGTSPLHF.

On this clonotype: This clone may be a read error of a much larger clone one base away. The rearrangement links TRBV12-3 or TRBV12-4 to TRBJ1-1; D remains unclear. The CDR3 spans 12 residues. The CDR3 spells CASSFSGTEALF. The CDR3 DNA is TGTGCCAGCAGCTTCTCGGGAACTGAAGCTCTCTTT.

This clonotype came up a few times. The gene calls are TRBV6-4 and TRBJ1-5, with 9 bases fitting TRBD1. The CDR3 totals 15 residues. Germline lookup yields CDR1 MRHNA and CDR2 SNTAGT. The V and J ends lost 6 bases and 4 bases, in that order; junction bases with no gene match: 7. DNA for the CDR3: TGTGCCAGCAGATCCTATGACAGGGGGAATCAGCCCCAGCATTTT. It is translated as CASRSYDRGNQPQHF.

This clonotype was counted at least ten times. CDR3 coding DNA: TGTGCCAGCAGTCCCGGAGGGATAACTGAAGCTTTCTTT. Encoded protein: CASSPGGITEAFF. The chain is built from TRBV5-6 and TRBJ1-1; D not certain. Trimming left V 5 bases short and J 5 bases short, with 13 bases between. Germline CDR1 is SGHDT and CDR2 is YYEEEE. This CDR3 spans 13 amino acids.

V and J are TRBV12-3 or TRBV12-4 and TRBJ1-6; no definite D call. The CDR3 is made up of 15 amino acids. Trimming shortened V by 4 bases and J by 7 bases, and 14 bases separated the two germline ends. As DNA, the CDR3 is TGTGCCAGCAGTTCCAGGTGGGGTTCGAATTCACCCCTCCACTTT. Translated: CASSSRWGSNSPLHF.

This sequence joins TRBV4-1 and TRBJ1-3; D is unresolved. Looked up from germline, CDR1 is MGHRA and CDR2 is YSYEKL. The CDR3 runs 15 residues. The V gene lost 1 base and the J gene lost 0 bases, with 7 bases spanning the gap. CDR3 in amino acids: CASSQAPNSGNTIYF. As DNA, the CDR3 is TGCGCCAGCAGCCAAGCCCCGAACTCTGGAAACACCATATATTTT.

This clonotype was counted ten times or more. The CDR3, as DNA: TGTGCCAGCGACAGATTCTCCTACAATGAGCAGTTCTTC. It specifies CASDRFSYNEQFF. This chain uses TRBV12-3 or TRBV12-4 with TRBJ2-1, with D maybe TRBD1 (5 bases). This CDR3 comprises 13 residues. Trimming removed 8 bases at V and 0 bases at J, with 8 bases between.

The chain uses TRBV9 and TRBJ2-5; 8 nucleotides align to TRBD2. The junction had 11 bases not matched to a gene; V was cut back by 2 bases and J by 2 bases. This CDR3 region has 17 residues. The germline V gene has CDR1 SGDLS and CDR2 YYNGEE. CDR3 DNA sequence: TGTGCCAGCAGCGTCGACCCTGGCGGGGGGATTCAAGAGACCCAGTACTTC. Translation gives CASSVDPGGGIQETQYF.

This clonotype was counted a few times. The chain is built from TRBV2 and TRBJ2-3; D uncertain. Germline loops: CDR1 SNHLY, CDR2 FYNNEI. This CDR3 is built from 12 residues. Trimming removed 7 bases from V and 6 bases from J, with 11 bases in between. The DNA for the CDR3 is TGTGCCAGCAACTCCGGGCTGGATACGCAGTATTTT. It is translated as CASNSGLDTQYF.

CDR3 nucleotides: TGCAGCGTTGTGGGGGTCGGGGAGACCCAGTACTTC. It encodes CSVVGVGETQYF. The chain carries TRBV29-1 and TRBJ2-5, with D perhaps given as TRBD1 or TRBD2 (5 bases each). Trimming removed 4 bases at V and 5 bases at J, with 11 bases between. CDR3 length equals 12 residues. Germline V gene data show CDR1 as SQVTM and CDR2 as ANQGSEA.

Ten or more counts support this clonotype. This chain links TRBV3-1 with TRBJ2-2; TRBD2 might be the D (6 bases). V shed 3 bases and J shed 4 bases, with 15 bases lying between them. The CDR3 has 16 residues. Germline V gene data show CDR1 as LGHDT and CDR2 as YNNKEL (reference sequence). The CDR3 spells CASSQGPAGITGELFF. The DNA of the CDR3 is TGTGCCAGCAGCCAGGGCCCAGCGGGCATCACCGGGGAGCTGTTTTTT. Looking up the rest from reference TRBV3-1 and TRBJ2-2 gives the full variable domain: DTAVSQTPKYLVTQMGNDKSIKCEQNLGHDTMYWYKQDSKKFLKIMFSYNNKELIINETVPNRFSPKSPDKAHLNLHINSLELGDSAVYFCASSQGPAGITGELFFGEGSRLTVL.

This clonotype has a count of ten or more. The CDR3 region is CASSLTASQETQYF. The CDR3 nucleotides are TGTGCCAGCAGCTTGACGGCTTCGCAAGAGACCCAGTACTTC. The rearrangement joins TRBV7-2 to TRBJ2-5; D gene uncertain. The CDR3 runs 14 residues. V was clipped by 3 bases and J by 2 bases, with 10 bases between them. CDR1 is SGHTA and CDR2 is FQGNSA in the germline V gene.